This entry lists 2 T cell receptor beta chains sequenced from one sample in a study of shared clonotypes between healthy human individuals. Libraries were prepared by immunoSEQ multiplex PCR; TCRdb keeps only in-frame clonotypes and omits some of them. This sample carries under 2.5 million clones, 85% to 95% of them seen once, and the ten largest clones take approximately 0.39%. The sample taken for sequencing was naive CD4+ T cells from PBMCs. Subset described: CD45RA+ positively selected. These receptors were collected from a man between 18 and 35 years old in good health. Some clones in this sample may be carry-over from other donors' samples.

There are a few counts of this clone. V and J are TRBV5-1 and TRBJ2-1; 12 positions agree with TRBD2. With V trimmed by 0 bases and J by 6 bases, 4 bases remained unmatched. The CDR3 is 16 residues long. Germline V gene data show CDR1 as SGHRS and CDR2 as YFSETQ. The CDR3 is CASSLASGRVGNEQFF. Here the CDR3 DNA reads TGCGCCAGCAGCTTGGCTAGCGGGAGGGTGGGCAATGAGCAGTTCTTC.

The chain links TRBV10-3 to TRBJ2-5, with 8 nucleotides matching TRBD2. After removal of 3 bases from V and 3 bases from J, the junction contained 9 bases not matched to a gene. This CDR3 has 16 amino acids. Germline V gene sequence: CDR1 ENHRY, CDR2 SYGVKD. Here the CDR3 DNA reads TGTGCCATCAGTGATGGGACTAGGGAGGGCGAAGAGACCCAGTACTTC. Translating gives CAISDGTREGEETQYF.